These T cell receptor beta chains were read from a single sample in a study of T-cell memory formation after mild COVID-19. TCRdb re-called the 5' RACE reads through MiXCR, storing one row per CDR3 protein. This repertoire shows approximately 400,000 distinct CDR3 sequences, approximately 24% found once; its top ten account for around 8.7%. Sequenced sample: PBMCs or a T cell subset sorted from them (not recorded which). The receptors originated from an adult woman who had mild COVID-19 (a few samples of this study predate the infection). Cell type and time point are not known. The CDR3 runs from the conserved cysteine through the conserved F or W. A D gene is named only where the DNA matches it firmly. A clone size is listed for some rows: how often the clone was seen (once, few, many), or a class if it is expanded.

D,size,J,V,DNA,CDR3
NA,few,TRBJ2-6,TRBV7-8,TGTGCCAGCAGCTCTCCGGTCTACGGGGCCAACGTCCTGACTTTC,CASSSPVYGANVLTF
TRBD2,NA,TRBJ2-3,TRBV18,TGTGCCAGCTCACCGGTAGCCGGGGGGGCCGGAGATACGCAGTATTTT,CASSPVAGGAGDTQYF
NA,few,TRBJ1-2,TRBV20-1,TGCAGTGCTAGAGTGGAGGAGGCAGGGAGAGGCTACACCTTC,CSARVEEAGRGYTF
NA,NA,TRBJ2-1,TRBV5-1,TGCGCCAGCAGCGGTACGGATTACAATGAGCAGTTCTTC,CASSGTDYNEQFF
NA,NA,TRBJ1-2,TRBV7-9,TGTGCCAGCAGCTTAGTACCCGGGGATGCCTATGGCTACACCTTC,CASSLVPGDAYGYTF
NA,NA,TRBJ2-7,TRBV9,TGTGCCAGCAGCGTAAATGACGCCCCCTACGAGCAGTACTTC,CASSVNDAPYEQYF
TRBD1,NA,TRBJ1-4,TRBV9,TGTGCCAGCAGCCCAACGGACAGGGTAAATGAAAAACTGTTTTTT,CASSPTDRVNEKLFF
NA,NA,TRBJ2-1,TRBV24-1,TGTGCCACCAGTGATTTGAGATCGGGGAATGAGCAGTTCTTC,CATSDLRSGNEQFF
NA,NA,TRBJ2-4,TRBV21-1,TGTGCCAGCAGCACTTTCAGGGCGTCCAAAAACATTCAGTACTTC,CASSTFRASKNIQYF
TRBD1,few,TRBJ2-7,TRBV9,TGTGCCAGCAGCCCGACGGGGCAGGGGGCATCCTACGAGCAGTACTTC,CASSPTGQGASYEQYF
TRBD2,few,TRBJ2-7,TRBV7-9,TGTGCCAGCAGCTCGGGACTACCCCCCTACGAGCAGTACTTC,CASSSGLPPYEQYF
TRBD2,NA,TRBJ2-1,TRBV6-2/TRBV6-3,TGTGCCAGCAGTTACGAGGGAACTAGCGGGCACAATGAGCAGTTCTTC,CASSYEGTSGHNEQFF
TRBD1,few,TRBJ1-3,TRBV7-2,TGTGCCAGCAGACCGACAGGGAGTGGTGGAAACACCATATATTTT,CASRPTGSGGNTIYF
NA,NA,TRBJ1-2,TRBV12-3/TRBV12-4,TGTGCCAGCATTAACGGGTCCTATGGCTACACCTTC,CASINGSYGYTF
NA,NA,TRBJ2-5,TRBV18,TGTGCCAGCTCATTAGCCTCCGGGACACATCAAGAGACCCAGTACTTC,CASSLASGTHQETQYF
NA,NA,TRBJ1-1,TRBV7-3,TGTGCCAGCAGCTTCGGCTCGGGAACAGGAGCTTTCTTT,CASSFGSGTGAFF
NA,NA,TRBJ2-1,TRBV5-6,TGTGCCAGCAGCAGGGAGTATGAGCAGTTCTTC,CASSREYEQFF
NA,many,TRBJ2-1,TRBV7-9,TGTGCCAGCAGCCAATGGGCAGGTTCGGATGGTGAGCAGTTCTTC,CASSQWAGSDGEQFF
TRBD1,NA,TRBJ2-2,TRBV29-1,TGCAGCGTTGAAGATCCTCACACTCAGGGACAGGGAAGTTTCTCCGGGGAGCTGTTTTTT,CSVEDPHTQGQGSFSGELFF
NA,NA,TRBJ2-3,TRBV5-1,TGCGCCAGCAGCTTTTCGCGGGGAGGCGCAGATACGCAGTATTTT,CASSFSRGGADTQYF
NA,many,TRBJ2-7,TRBV7-8,TGTGCCAGCAGCCCTACCGGGCTATACTCCTACGAGCAGTACTTC,CASSPTGLYSYEQYF
TRBD2,NA,TRBJ2-5,TRBV7-3,TGTGCCAGCAGCTTAGGGACTAGCGGGAGCCTTGGCCAAGAGACCCAGTACTTC,CASSLGTSGSLGQETQYF
TRBD1,NA,TRBJ2-7,TRBV20-1,TGCAGTGCCCGGACAGGGGAGGTCCACGAGCAGTACTTC,CSARTGEVHEQYF
NA,NA,TRBJ2-7,TRBV15,TGTGCCACCAGCAGATTAGCACAGGGTTACGAGCAGTACTTC,CATSRLAQGYEQYF
NA,NA,TRBJ1-1,TRBV5-1,TGCGCCAGCAGCTTTATTGGGTCCGACACTGAAGCTTTCTTT,CASSFIGSDTEAFF
TRBD1,NA,TRBJ2-3,TRBV12-3/TRBV12-4,TGTGCCAGCACCTCGAAAGGGGGCGGGGATACGCAGTATTTT,CASTSKGGGDTQYF
NA,NA,TRBJ2-7,TRBV4-1,TGCGCCAGCAGCCAAGTCTCGGGAGACGAGCAGTACTTC,CASSQVSGDEQYF
TRBD1,NA,TRBJ2-7,TRBV7-9,TGTGCCAGCAGCACTGGGACAGCCTCCTACGAGCAGTACTTC,CASSTGTASYEQYF
TRBD1,many,TRBJ1-1,TRBV6-5,TGTGCCAGCAGTGCCGGGACAGGGGGGACTGAAGCTTTCTTT,CASSAGTGGTEAFF
NA,few,TRBJ2-1,TRBV2,TGTGCCAGCAGTGATTCGGGGAATTACAATGAGCAGTTCTTC,CASSDSGNYNEQFF
NA,few,TRBJ1-5,TRBV18,TGTGCCAGCTCACTGGGGACGGGACTTAGCAATCAGCCCCAGCATTTT,CASSLGTGLSNQPQHF
NA,NA,TRBJ2-5,TRBV9,TGTGCCAGCAGCGTAGCTAACCAAGAGACCCAGTACTTC,CASSVANQETQYF
NA,few,TRBJ2-5,TRBV11-2,TGTGCCAGCAGCCCCACATACGGGCAAGAGACCCAGTACTTC,CASSPTYGQETQYF
NA,NA,TRBJ1-2,TRBV10-3,TGTGCCATCAGTAGCGACAGAAACTATGGCTACACCTTC,CAISSDRNYGYTF
NA,NA,TRBJ1-1,TRBV24-1,TGTGCCACCCGGCCGGGGGGCGGCACTGAAGCTTTCTTT,CATRPGGGTEAFF
NA,NA,TRBJ2-7,TRBV29-1,TGCAGCGTTGAGGGGGAACACTCATCCTACGAGCAGTACTTC,CSVEGEHSSYEQYF
NA,NA,TRBJ2-5,TRBV4-2,TGTGCCAGCAGCCAAGAAACAGGGTCGACGACCCAGTACTTC,CASSQETGSTTQYF
TRBD2,NA,TRBJ2-1,TRBV6-5,TGTGCCAGCAGACTCAGACTAGCGCCCCAATACAATGAGCAGTTCTTC,CASRLRLAPQYNEQFF
NA,NA,TRBJ2-2,TRBV11-2,TGTGCCAGCAGCTTCTCACAGGGAGGTGGGCAGTTCACCGGGGAGCTGTTTTTT,CASSFSQGGGQFTGELFF
NA,few,TRBJ2-1,TRBV7-2,TGTGCCAGCAGCTTAGCCGGAGGGGCGTACAATGAGCAGTTCTTC,CASSLAGGAYNEQFF
TRBD2,NA,TRBJ2-1,TRBV12-3/TRBV12-4,TGTGCCAGCAGTTTTGGACTAGTCAATGAGCAGTTCTTC,CASSFGLVNEQFF
TRBD2,many,TRBJ2-2,TRBV29-1,TGCAGCGCCACGGGACTAGCGGGGAGAAACACCGGGGAGCTGTTTTTT,CSATGLAGRNTGELFF
NA,few,TRBJ2-7,TRBV4-1,TGCGCCAGCAGCCCAAGAAGCACAGCTGGTTACGAGCAGTACTTC,CASSPRSTAGYEQYF
NA,NA,TRBJ2-5,TRBV2,TGTGCCACCTCAAGGGAGGCGGAGACCCAGTACTTC,CATSREAETQYF
TRBD1,NA,TRBJ2-3,TRBV5-1,TGCGCCAGCGCCTCGACAGGGGGGACAGATACGCAGTATTTT,CASASTGGTDTQYF
NA,few,TRBJ2-2,TRBV5-8,TGTGCCAGCAGCGTACCCGGGACGAACACCGGGGAGCTGTTTTTT,CASSVPGTNTGELFF
TRBD1,few,TRBJ2-7,TRBV19,TGTGCCAGTAGTCAAGGACAGGGGAAGGCCTACGAGCAGTACTTC,CASSQGQGKAYEQYF
NA,NA,TRBJ1-1,TRBV7-8,TGTGCCAGCAGCTCCGCGGGTCCAGGGGAAGCTTTCTTT,CASSSAGPGEAFF
NA,few,TRBJ2-3,TRBV7-3,TGTGCCAGCAGCACACAGACAACAGATACGCAGTATTTT,CASSTQTTDTQYF
NA,NA,TRBJ2-1,TRBV5-5,TGTGCCAGCAGCTTGGCTGGGGGACAGCAGTTCTTC,CASSLAGGQQFF
NA,NA,TRBJ2-2,TRBV29-1,TGCAGCGTCGAAGACAGCGCGAACACCGGGGAGCTGTTTTTT,CSVEDSANTGELFF
TRBD1,few,TRBJ1-1,TRBV10-3,TGTGCCATCAGTGAGACAGGGGAGGCCACTGAAGCTTTCTTT,CAISETGEATEAFF
NA,few,TRBJ2-1,TRBV7-2,NA,CASSFGPGRDYNEQFF